This T cell receptor beta chain was sequenced during a study of OX40 agonist ivuxolimab in advanced cancers. As for the study in general: Patients undergoing dose escalation presented with hepatocellular carcinoma, melanoma, renal cell or head and neck cancer.

Germline CDR1 MDHEN, CDR2 SYDVKM. V shed 3 bases and J shed 1 base, with 9 bases lying between them. The CDR3 sequence is 14 residues long. The repertoire was sequenced with immunoSEQ multiplex PCR; TCRdb's copy has only in-frame clones and lacks some. The table includes some 140,000 clones, around nine tenths detected once. The source of this sequence is an adult with an advanced solid tumor such as melanoma, head and neck, liver or kidney cancer. The sequencing here drew on CD4+ or CD8+ T cells sorted from blood, taken in a trial of the OX40 agonist ivuxolimab. The chain combines TRBV28 with TRBJ1-2; D is uncertain. The DNA of the CDR3 is TGTGCCAGCAGTTTGATTACACTTAACTATGGCTACACCTTC. Its translation: CASSLITLNYGYTF.